This TCR beta chain stems from a study of T cells after yellow fever vaccination. Looking at the study overall: The SMART-Seq v4 Ultra Low Input method served to prepare the low-cell-number fractions. Study results and caveats: Peak timing came faster in the weaker secondary response, day 5 versus 15. Within FACS-sorted repertoires, abundant clonotypes contaminating from the bulk population could be present.

The CDR3 is 15 amino acids. The V gene end was trimmed by 0 bases and the J gene end by 1 base; junction bases not matched to a gene: 5. Germline CDR1 reads DFQATT; CDR2 reads SNEGSKA (reference sequence). As TCR cDNA was made by 5'RACE template switching, a universal primer site and UMIs were added. TCRdb called the 5' RACE reads again in MiXCR, with one record for every CDR3 protein. Found here are around 600,000 distinct CDR3 sequences, 10% to 15% of them singletons; the top ten hold 14% to 15%. With regard to this clonotype: Its antigen is unidentified.

This sequence joins TRBV20-1 and TRBJ1-2; 7 nucleotides align to TRBD1. The receptor was derived from a young man who received the YFV17D yellow fever vaccine. This sample comprised PBMCs, obtained on the day of the yellow fever booster vaccination. CDR3 DNA: TGCAGTGCTAGAGATCCCCAGGGGGGTAACTATGGCTACACCTTC. It encodes CSARDPQGGNYGYTF.